The present T cell receptor beta chain was sequenced within a study of naive and memory T cell subsets. Whole-study results and caveats: Over 95% of naive TCR sequences appeared only once after error correction, unlike memory subsets.

From germline, CDR1 is SGHRS and CDR2 YFSETQ. Between the trimmed V and J ends, which lost 1 base and 5 bases, there was a span of 16 bases. The CDR3 has 17 residues. An equimolar mix of two oligonucleotides served as the beta constant-region primer for TRBC1 and TRBC2. Four rounds of PCR amplified the ligated cDNA using nested alpha and beta constant-region primers plus SP2. TCRdb recomputed calls from the UMI-ligation and nested PCR reads with MiXCR, one row per CDR3 protein. The sample yields 85,000 or so distinct CDR3 sequences, about 10% seen once. On this clonotype: What it recognizes is unknown.

Separate alpha and beta amplification began at the second PCR step. This sequence originates from a human donor in good health. The chain combines TRBV5-1 with TRBJ1-6; D unclear. Specimen: naive CD8+ T cells from blood. The chain's CDR3 is CASSLRAVQSHNSPLHF. The CDR3 DNA sequence: TGCGCCAGCAGCTTGAGGGCCGTACAAAGCCATAATTCACCCCTCCACTTT.